The rows below give T cell receptor beta chains drawn from one sample of a study of control samples from healthy donors and cancer patients. Here immunoSEQ multiplex PCR was the method, and the copy in TCRdb shows in-frame clones only, minus some. Here the sample spans roughly 200,000 clones, 90% to 95% being singletons. The sample was blood. The receptors here all came from a man over 45 in good health. CDR3s include the opening cysteine and the closing phenylalanine or tryptophan. Each record gives: J gene, clone size, V gene, D gene, CDR3 DNA, CDR3 protein. The D gene is left open where the match is weak. Only some rows state a clone size, as once, few, many or a class for expanded clones.

J: TRBJ2-5; size: -; V: TRBV27; D: -; DNA: TGTGCCAGCAGTTTATGGGGAGAGACCCAGTACTTC; CDR3: CASSLWGETQYF
J: TRBJ1-1; size: -; V: TRBV6-1; D: -; DNA: TGTGCCAGCAGTGTTACGCAGGCTTTGTTCGGCACTGAAGCTTTCTTT; CDR3: CASSVTQALFGTEAFF
J: TRBJ1-6; size: -; V: TRBV9; D: -; DNA: TGTGCCAGCCCGTACCATGATAATTCACCCCTCCACTTT; CDR3: CASPYHDNSPLHF
J: TRBJ2-2; size: -; V: TRBV7-2; D: -; DNA: TGTGCCAGCAGCGTCCTAACAGGGAACACCGGGGAGCTGTTTTTT; CDR3: CASSVLTGNTGELFF
J: TRBJ1-1; size: once; V: TRBV5-1; D: -; DNA: TGCGCCAGCAGCCCGGGGGTCATGAACACTGAAGCTTTCTTT; CDR3: CASSPGVMNTEAFF
J: TRBJ1-3; size: once; V: TRBV2; D: -; DNA: TGTGCCAGCAGTGAAAACAGTTACGGAAACACCATATATTTT; CDR3: CASSENSYGNTIYF
J: TRBJ2-3; size: -; V: TRBV19; D: -; DNA: TGTGCCAGTAGCCGGACTACCGGGGGCACAGATACGCAGTATTTT; CDR3: CASSRTTGGTDTQYF
J: TRBJ2-7; size: -; V: TRBV4-3; D: -; DNA: TGCGCCAGCAGCCAAGATCCCGACTATGAGCAGTACTTC; CDR3: CASSQDPDYEQYF
J: TRBJ1-1; size: once; V: TRBV11-2; D: -; DNA: TGTGCCAGCAGTCTTACTAGGGGGAACACTGAAGCTTTCTTT; CDR3: CASSLTRGNTEAFF
J: TRBJ2-7; size: -; V: TRBV10-1; D: -; DNA: TGCGCCAGTTTGGCGGGGAGCTCCTACGAGCAGTACTTC; CDR3: CASLAGSSYEQYF
J: TRBJ1-2; size: -; V: TRBV29-1; D: TRBD1; DNA: TGCAGCGTTGAAGATCAGGGGGAACGCTACACCTTC; CDR3: CSVEDQGERYTF
J: TRBJ1-2; size: -; V: TRBV7-9; D: TRBD1; DNA: TGTGCCAGCAGCTTCGAGGGACAGGGAATTGGTGGCTACACCTTC; CDR3: CASSFEGQGIGGYTF
J: TRBJ1-1; size: -; V: TRBV15; D: -; DNA: TGTGCCACCAGCAGAGGTGATTCAGTGGACTGGGGCACTGAAGCTTTCTTT; CDR3: CATSRGDSVDWGTEAFF
J: TRBJ1-5; size: -; V: TRBV3-1/TRBV3-2; D: -; DNA: TGTGCCAGCAGCCCCTCTTCGACGGGGCGGCCCCAGCATTTT; CDR3: CASSPSSTGRPQHF
J: TRBJ2-6; size: -; V: TRBV24-1; D: -; DNA: TGTGCCACCAGTGGGAGCTCTGGGGCCAACGTCCTGACTTTC; CDR3: CATSGSSGANVLTF
J: TRBJ1-5; size: -; V: TRBV4-2; D: -; DNA: TGTGCCAGCAGCCAAGATCAACGGAATCAGCCCCAGCATTTT; CDR3: CASSQDQRNQPQHF
J: TRBJ2-3; size: -; V: TRBV11-2; D: -; DNA: TGTGCCAGCAGCCCCCAGGGATCCGTTTTCACAGATACGCAGTATTTT; CDR3: CASSPQGSVFTDTQYF
J: TRBJ1-2; size: -; V: TRBV6-5; D: -; DNA: TGTGCCAGCAGTTATGGTGGGGGCGGGGGCTACACCTTC; CDR3: CASSYGGGGGYTF
J: TRBJ2-3; size: once; V: TRBV5-1; D: TRBD1; DNA: TGCGCCAGCAGCTTGGCCAGGGGGTCAGATACGCAGTATTTT; CDR3: CASSLARGSDTQYF
J: TRBJ2-5; size: -; V: TRBV5-1; D: TRBD2; DNA: TGCGCCAGCAGCTTGGGAGCGGGGGGGCGAGAGACCCAGTACTTC; CDR3: CASSLGAGGRETQYF
J: TRBJ1-2; size: -; V: TRBV24-1; D: -; DNA: TGTGCCACCAGTGACCCTCAAAATGGCAGGGGTGGCTACACCTTC; CDR3: CATSDPQNGRGGYTF
J: TRBJ1-1; size: -; V: TRBV19; D: -; DNA: TGTGCCAGTAGTAACGCGGGTGCGGAAGGTGAAGCTTTCTTT; CDR3: CASSNAGAEGEAFF
J: TRBJ2-3; size: -; V: TRBV24-1; D: -; DNA: TGTGCCACCAATTACCGACAGACAGATACGCAGTATTTT; CDR3: CATNYRQTDTQYF
J: TRBJ2-1; size: -; V: TRBV2; D: -; DNA: TGTGCCGAGCTTAGAGGCAGGGGTAATGAGCAGTTCTTC; CDR3: CAELRGRGNEQFF
J: TRBJ1-6; size: once; V: TRBV2; D: -; DNA: TGTGCCAGCAGTGAAAGGGCCATGGGCTCACCCCTCCACTTT; CDR3: CASSERAMGSPLHF
J: TRBJ1-3; size: -; V: TRBV3-1/TRBV3-2; D: -; DNA: TGTGCCAGCAGCCAAGTGGCAGGAAACACCATATATTTT; CDR3: CASSQVAGNTIYF
J: TRBJ1-1; size: -; V: TRBV24-1; D: -; DNA: TGTGCCACCAGTGACCCGGGACCTCCGGCTGAAGCTTTCTTT; CDR3: CATSDPGPPAEAFF
J: TRBJ2-7; size: -; V: TRBV28; D: -; DNA: TGTGCCAGCACTCGGGGTGGGCTCTCCTACGAGCAGTACTTC; CDR3: CASTRGGLSYEQYF
J: TRBJ1-2; size: once; V: TRBV4-1; D: -; DNA: TGCGCCAGCAGCCAAGATAGACAGAACTATGGCTACACCTTC; CDR3: CASSQDRQNYGYTF